This is a list of T cell receptor beta chains from one sample in a study of blood T cell repertoires in COVID-19. Libraries were prepared by immunoSEQ multiplex PCR; TCRdb keeps only in-frame clonotypes and omits some of them. The sample lists 8,000 or so clones, less than 85% occurring once. The sequenced sample was peripheral blood. Receptors originate from a human donor in a cohort sampled during active COVID-19. CDR3s include the opening cysteine and the closing phenylalanine or tryptophan. The D gene is left open where the match is weak. Clone size appears in some rows only: once, few, many, or a class for an expanded clone.

J | size | V | D | CDR3 | DNA
TRBJ2-7 | NA | TRBV27 | TRBD1 | CASSPRGTGDYEQYF | TGTGCCAGCAGTCCCAGGGGGACAGGCGATTACGAGCAGTACTTC
TRBJ2-1 | few | TRBV10-3 | NA | CAISQGNEQFF | TGTGCCATCAGCCAGGGCAATGAGCAGTTCTTC
TRBJ1-5 | NA | TRBV7-9 | NA | CASSLETGGNQPQHF | TGTGCCAGCAGCTTGGAGACTGGCGGCAATCAGCCCCAGCATTTT
TRBJ2-7 | medium-sized | TRBV28 | NA | CASSGGHYEQYF | TGTGCCAGCAGTGGGGGACACTACGAGCAGTACTTC
TRBJ2-7 | few | TRBV5-3 | NA | CARSPVPSYEQYF | TGTGCCAGAAGCCCTGTTCCCTCCTACGAGCAGTACTTC
TRBJ1-2 | medium-sized | TRBV2 | TRBD1 | CASSEVGQVANYGYTF | TGTGCCAGCAGTGAAGTGGGACAGGTTGCTAACTATGGCTACACCTTC
TRBJ2-5 | NA | TRBV7-8 | TRBD2 | CASSRGLAEGTRETQYF | TGTGCCAGCAGCCGGGGACTAGCGGAGGGGACCCGGGAGACCCAGTACTTC
TRBJ2-1 | few | TRBV7-2 | NA | CASSEDSYTYNEQFF | TGTGCCAGCAGCGAAGACAGCTACACCTACAATGAGCAGTTCTTC
TRBJ2-6 | NA | TRBV4-2 | TRBD1 | CASSQDTGALNVLTF | TGTGCCAGCAGCCAAGATACAGGGGCCCTCAACGTCCTGACTTTC
TRBJ2-7 | NA | TRBV28 | NA | CASSRGPSSYEQYF | TGTGCCAGCAGCAGGGGCCCCAGCTCCTACGAGCAGTACTTC
TRBJ2-7 | NA | TRBV9 | NA | CASSVGDSPPEQYF | TGTGCCAGCAGCGTAGGGGACTCTCCCCCCGAGCAGTACTTC
TRBJ2-3 | once | TRBV4-1 | NA | CASSQDGALPDTQYF | TGCGCCAGCAGCCAAGATGGAGCCCTTCCAGATACGCAGTATTTT
TRBJ2-2 | few | TRBV30 | NA | CAWMLGRGAGELFF | TGTGCCTGGATGCTCGGCAGGGGGGCCGGGGAGCTGTTTTTT
TRBJ2-1 | NA | TRBV27 | NA | CASSPGTDDEQFF | TGTGCCAGCAGCCCCGGGACTGACGATGAGCAGTTCTTC
TRBJ2-1 | NA | TRBV13 | TRBD1 | CASSAGQGKLNEQFF | TGTGCCAGCAGCGCCGGACAGGGGAAGCTCAATGAGCAGTTCTTC
TRBJ2-7 | NA | TRBV28 | TRBD1 | CASSSNRDRGHEQYF | TGTGCCAGCAGCTCAAACCGGGACAGGGGCCACGAGCAGTACTTC
TRBJ1-2 | NA | TRBV28 | NA | CASSRNQGYYGYTF | TGTGCCAGCAGCCGAAACCAGGGGTACTATGGCTACACCTTC
TRBJ2-1 | few | TRBV6-5 | TRBD1 | CASSYVTGGLGEQFF | TGTGCCAGCAGTTACGTCACAGGGGGTTTGGGTGAGCAGTTCTTC
TRBJ2-3 | once | TRBV19 | NA | CASSTGPLAVGTQYF | TGTGCCAGTAGTACCGGCCCACTAGCTGTTGGTACGCAGTATTTT
TRBJ2-4 | NA | TRBV21-1 | NA | CASSKAGHPQSIQYF | TGTGCCAGCAGCAAAGCGGGACACCCCCAAAGCATTCAGTACTTC
TRBJ2-1 | NA | TRBV2 | TRBD2 | CASSVREGSYNEQFF | TGTGCCAGCAGTGTCCGGGAGGGATCCTACAATGAGCAGTTCTTC
TRBJ1-2 | NA | TRBV28 | TRBD1 | CASSFAQTGLGYTF | TGTGCCAGCAGTTTCGCCCAGACAGGGCTAGGCTACACCTTC
TRBJ1-4 | once | TRBV4-3 | NA | CASSQGPGGEKLFF | TGCGCCAGCAGCCAAGGGCCGGGGGGGGAAAAACTGTTTTTT
TRBJ2-1 | NA | TRBV4-1 | NA | CASSQEPSGAYGNEQFF | TGCGCCAGCAGCCAAGAGCCGTCGGGAGCTTACGGCAATGAGCAGTTCTTC
TRBJ2-3 | NA | TRBV5-8 | TRBD1 | CASSPRQGRDTQYF | TGTGCCAGCAGCCCTCGACAGGGGCGAGATACGCAGTATTTT
TRBJ2-3 | NA | TRBV11-2 | TRBD2 | CASSLEGRAPWDTQYF | TGTGCCAGCAGCTTAGAGGGGAGGGCGCCCTGGGATACGCAGTATTTT
TRBJ2-1 | NA | TRBV28 | TRBD2 | CASSSTGLAGEYNEQFF | TGTGCCAGCAGTTCCACGGGACTAGCGGGAGAGTACAATGAGCAGTTCTTC
TRBJ1-2 | once | TRBV7-9 | TRBD1 | CASSLGGGPRDGYTF | TGTGCCAGCAGCTTAGGAGGGGGCCCTCGGGATGGCTACACCTTC
TRBJ1-1 | NA | TRBV5-1 | TRBD1 | CASSPWSQGAGTEAFF | TGCGCCAGCAGCCCTTGGTCTCAGGGGGCGGGCACTGAAGCTTTCTTT
TRBJ2-7 | NA | TRBV5-5 | NA | CASRSYSYEQYF | TGTGCCAGCAGGTCCTACTCCTACGAGCAGTACTTC
TRBJ1-1 | NA | TRBV30 | NA | CAWSVGIGRGEAFF | TGTGCCTGGAGTGTAGGGATAGGGAGGGGTGAAGCTTTCTTT
TRBJ2-3 | NA | TRBV3-1/TRBV3-2 | NA | CASSQDPWGRMSTDTQYF | TGTGCCAGCAGCCAAGATCCTTGGGGCAGAATGAGCACAGATACGCAGTATTTT
TRBJ1-2 | NA | TRBV5-6 | TRBD1 | CASIIQGREDYGYTF | TGTGCCAGCATCATACAGGGGAGAGAGGACTATGGCTACACCTTC
TRBJ2-5 | NA | TRBV2 | TRBD2 | CARTTSGAQETQYF | TGTGCCAGGACGACTAGCGGAGCCCAAGAGACCCAGTACTTC
TRBJ2-5 | NA | TRBV29-1 | NA | CSVGGGRGSETQYF | TGCAGCGTTGGAGGGGGAAGAGGGTCGGAGACCCAGTACTTC
TRBJ1-1 | NA | TRBV29-1 | NA | CSVEAMAPWRTEAFF | TGCAGCGTTGAAGCTATGGCCCCCTGGAGGACTGAAGCTTTCTTT
TRBJ2-1 | NA | TRBV11-2 | TRBD2 | CASSSAFGRESYNEQFF | TGTGCCAGCAGCTCCGCGTTCGGGCGGGAGTCCTACAATGAGCAGTTCTTC
TRBJ2-7 | NA | TRBV9 | TRBD1 | CASSGQGYEQYF | TGTGCCAGCAGCGGACAGGGGTACGAGCAGTACTTC
TRBJ2-7 | NA | TRBV18 | TRBD1 | CASLSRDRGSNEQYF | TGTGCCAGCTTAAGCCGGGACAGGGGGTCTAACGAGCAGTACTTC
TRBJ1-6 | large | TRBV6-7 | NA | CASSYAAPLQGHSPLHF | TGTGCCAGCAGTTACGCCGCCCCACTACAGGGCCACTCACCCCTCCACTTT
TRBJ2-3 | NA | TRBV5-1 | NA | CASSFVGGGTDTQYF | TGCGCCAGCAGCTTTGTGGGAGGGGGAACAGATACGCAGTATTTT
TRBJ2-1 | NA | TRBV24-1 | TRBD2 | CATSDPLQRGHYNEQFF | TGTGCCACCAGTGATCCCCTCCAGCGGGGCCACTACAATGAGCAGTTCTTC
TRBJ2-1 | NA | TRBV19 | TRBD1 | CASSIEGQGKRNNEQFF | TGTGCCAGTAGTATAGAGGGACAGGGGAAAAGGAACAATGAGCAGTTCTTC
TRBJ2-2 | NA | TRBV12-5 | NA | CASGPTSIRLAGELFF | TGTGCTAGTGGACCAACATCAATCCGTTTGGCCGGGGAGCTGTTTTTT
TRBJ1-5 | NA | TRBV27 | NA | CASRVTGSNQPQHF | TGTGCCAGCAGAGTAACAGGGAGCAATCAGCCCCAGCATTTT
TRBJ1-2 | NA | TRBV19 | TRBD1 | CASTMRLYRGPFNYGYTF | TGTGCCAGTACAATGCGCCTCTACAGGGGGCCCTTCAACTATGGCTACACCTTC
TRBJ2-2 | NA | TRBV9 | NA | CASSVAGSRNTGELFF | TGTGCCAGCAGCGTAGCCGGGAGTCGGAACACCGGGGAGCTGTTTTTT
TRBJ2-1 | NA | TRBV5-8 | NA | CASSLGEPSYNEQFF | TGTGCCAGCAGCCTGGGGGAGCCCTCCTACAATGAGCAGTTCTTC
TRBJ1-6 | few | TRBV27 | NA | CASSLSTGSSYNSPLHF | TGTGCCAGCAGTTTATCCACAGGGAGCTCCTATAATTCACCCCTCCACTTT
TRBJ1-3 | NA | TRBV4-2 | NA | CASSLMGLIVGPPSEGNTIYF | TGTGCCAGCAGCCTGATGGGGTTGATTGTGGGGCCCCCCTCTGAGGGAAACACCATATATTTT
TRBJ2-1 | once | TRBV24-1 | TRBD1 | CATSAGTGDYNEQFF | TGTGCCACCAGTGCCGGGACAGGGGATTACAATGAGCAGTTCTTC
TRBJ2-1 | few | TRBV18 | TRBD1 | CASLDREVNEQFF | TGTGCCAGCTTGGACAGGGAGGTCAATGAGCAGTTCTTC
TRBJ1-5 | medium-sized | TRBV6-5 | TRBD1 | CASRGTVNQPQHF | TGTGCCAGCAGGGGGACAGTAAATCAGCCCCAGCATTTT
TRBJ1-3 | NA | TRBV3-1/TRBV3-2 | NA | CASSPLSSGNTIYF | TGTGCCAGCAGCCCGCTGAGCTCTGGAAACACCATATATTTT
TRBJ2-1 | NA | TRBV5-1 | TRBD2 | CASSLGLAEYNEQFF | TGCGCCAGCAGCTTGGGACTAGCGGAATACAATGAGCAGTTCTTC